Listed below are T cell receptor beta chains from one sample, sequenced in a study of cytomegalovirus exposure and HLA in healthy donors. Produced via immunoSEQ multiplex PCR; TCRdb's table is partial and in-frame only. The sample shows some 200,000 clones, nearly 80% of them seen only once. Sequencing used PBMCs. The receptors stem from a man younger than 35 in good health and CMV-seronegative. CDR3s leave out the opening cysteine and the closing phenylalanine or tryptophan. D genes are given only for firm matches. Clone size is shown for a subset of rows, as once, few, many or a class of expanded clone.

clone size,D gene,V gene,CDR3 protein
-,TRBD1,TRBV10-3,AISTGTGGYEQY
-,-,TRBV30,AWSVGVDGELF
-,-,TRBV30,AWSVSGANEKLF
-,TRBD2,TRBV7-2,ASSPGGSGGNDEQF
-,-,TRBV9,ASSGLGGNTEAF
-,TRBD2,TRBV7-8,ASSSPGLALDGDTQY
-,-,TRBV30,AWSVGRDDRTYEQY
-,TRBD1,TRBV7-2,ASSLERSGTGNYNEQF
-,-,TRBV5-1,ASSLAGAEYNEQF
-,-,TRBV6-5,ASSYGQASTGNTIY
-,-,TRBV28,ASTSGRENYGYT
-,-,TRBV30,AWSVGHYEQY
few,TRBD1,TRBV7-2,ASSQTGTGTYEQY
-,TRBD1,TRBV4-3,ASSQVSGTGGNEQF
once,-,TRBV30,AWTVHSGSSTDTQY
-,TRBD1,TRBV11-3,ASSPQGGSEAF
-,-,TRBV7-9,ASSPQGTNEKLF
few,TRBD1,TRBV13,ASSGAGGGTEAF
-,-,TRBV20-1,SAQPYIQF
-,TRBD2,TRBV30,AWSDRPLAGGYKEQF
-,TRBD2,TRBV19,ASSIEAGADTQY
-,-,TRBV9,ASSVGWAGGNTIY
-,TRBD1,TRBV7-6,ASSFRDRDSPLH
-,-,TRBV7-9,ASSLGQVGPGSGANVLT
-,-,TRBV29-1,SFQLGVEQY
-,TRBD2,TRBV20-1,SATIGTNKF
-,-,TRBV19,ASSIGLWQMNTGELF
-,-,TRBV6-5,ASSPTRGTSYEQY
-,TRBD2,TRBV4-2,ASSLTSGNYNEQF
-,TRBD2,TRBV6-5,ASSRGLAGGNEQY
-,-,TRBV6-5,ASSMIDSLNEKLF
-,TRBD1,TRBV5-1,ATSQGQGITEAF
-,TRBD1,TRBV7-9,SSSWLRDRVGNTIY
-,-,TRBV10-2,ASIDRDIGTYEQY
-,-,TRBV5-5,ASQLLDGATGGLF
-,TRBD2,TRBV9,ASSVGTSGYEQY
-,TRBD2,TRBV27,ASSLSAISGSSYNEQF
-,-,TRBV30,AWSPSIRDTEAF
-,-,TRBV5-1,ASSLGGRGDTEAF
once,TRBD2,TRBV7-7,ASSPTGLAGGRASETQY
-,-,TRBV15,ATSRTPEGGELF
-,-,TRBV27,ASSPQPYGNQPQH